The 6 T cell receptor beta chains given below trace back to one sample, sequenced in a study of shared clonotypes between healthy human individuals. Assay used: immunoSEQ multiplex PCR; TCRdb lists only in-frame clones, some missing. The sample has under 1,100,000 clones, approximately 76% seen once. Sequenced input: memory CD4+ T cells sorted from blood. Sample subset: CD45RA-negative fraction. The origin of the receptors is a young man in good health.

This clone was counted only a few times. CDR3: CASSLGPGAYYEQYF. For the CDR3, the DNA is TGTGCCAGCAGCTTAGGGCCGGGGGCTTACTACGAGCAGTACTTC. The V gene is TRBV7-2, the J gene TRBJ2-7, with D perhaps being TRBD1 or TRBD2 (6 bases each). In germline, CDR1 is SGHTA, CDR2 FQGNSA. CDR3 length equals 15 residues. Trimming removed 1 base from V and 3 bases from J, with 13 bases in between.

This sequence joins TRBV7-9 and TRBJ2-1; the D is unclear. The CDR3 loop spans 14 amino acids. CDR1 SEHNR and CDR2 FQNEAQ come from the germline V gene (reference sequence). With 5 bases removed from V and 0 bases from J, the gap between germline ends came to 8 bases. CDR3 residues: CASSRVASYNEQFF. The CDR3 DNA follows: TGTGCCAGCAGCCGTGTAGCCTCCTACAATGAGCAGTTCTTC.

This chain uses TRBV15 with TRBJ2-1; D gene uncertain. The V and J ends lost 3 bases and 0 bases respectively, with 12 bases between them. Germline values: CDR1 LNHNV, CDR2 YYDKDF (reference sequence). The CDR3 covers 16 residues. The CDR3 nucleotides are TGTGCCACCAGCAGTGAACCCCTTAGCTCCTACAATGAGCAGTTCTTC. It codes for CATSSEPLSSYNEQFF.

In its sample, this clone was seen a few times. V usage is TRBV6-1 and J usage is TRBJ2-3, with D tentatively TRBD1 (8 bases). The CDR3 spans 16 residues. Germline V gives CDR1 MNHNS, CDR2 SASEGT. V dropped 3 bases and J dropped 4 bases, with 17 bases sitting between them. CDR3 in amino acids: CASSEGDRGGADTQYF. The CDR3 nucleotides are TGTGCCAGCAGTGAGGGAGACAGGGGAGGGGCAGATACGCAGTATTTT.

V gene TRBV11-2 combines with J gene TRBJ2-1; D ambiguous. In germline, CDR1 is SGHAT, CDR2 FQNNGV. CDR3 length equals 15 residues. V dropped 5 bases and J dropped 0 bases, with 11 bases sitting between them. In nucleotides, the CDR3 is TGTGCCAGCAGCCAGGATAGCAACTCCTACAATGAGCAGTTCTTC. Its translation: CASSQDSNSYNEQFF.

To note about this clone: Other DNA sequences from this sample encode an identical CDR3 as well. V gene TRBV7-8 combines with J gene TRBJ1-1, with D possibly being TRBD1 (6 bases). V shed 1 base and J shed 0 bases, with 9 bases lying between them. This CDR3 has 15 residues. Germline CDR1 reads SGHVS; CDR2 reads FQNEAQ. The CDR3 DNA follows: TGTGCCAGCAGCTTAGTGGGGGGGCTGAACACTGAAGCTTTCTTT. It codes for CASSLVGGLNTEAFF.